This T cell receptor beta chain was recovered during a study of beta chain features in type 1 diabetes. General study findings and limits: Type 1 diabetes patients had moderately but significantly shorter TCRB CDR3s in all four CD4+ subsets.

This clone has just a few counts. Its specificity is unknown. Expressed TCRB transcripts were sequenced because the isolated RNA had all been reverse transcribed beforehand. TCRdb keeps only in-frame clones here, not all; method: immunoSEQ multiplex PCR. In the table there are around 450,000 clones, approximately 10% of which are singletons. The CDR3 extends over 15 amino acids. The germline V and J ends were trimmed by 6 bases and 2 bases, with 17 bases remaining between them. The germline gives CDR1 MNHEY, CDR2 SVGAGI. The chain carries TRBV6-5 and TRBJ2-7, with D possibly matching TRBD2 (6 bases). This receptor was identified in a woman in her late teens or twenties in good health. Sequenced material: naive CD4+ T cells from blood. CDR3 DNA sequence: TGTGCCAGCAGACCCACCGGGACTTCCACCTACGAGCAGTACTTC. This gives the protein CASRPTGTSTYEQYF.